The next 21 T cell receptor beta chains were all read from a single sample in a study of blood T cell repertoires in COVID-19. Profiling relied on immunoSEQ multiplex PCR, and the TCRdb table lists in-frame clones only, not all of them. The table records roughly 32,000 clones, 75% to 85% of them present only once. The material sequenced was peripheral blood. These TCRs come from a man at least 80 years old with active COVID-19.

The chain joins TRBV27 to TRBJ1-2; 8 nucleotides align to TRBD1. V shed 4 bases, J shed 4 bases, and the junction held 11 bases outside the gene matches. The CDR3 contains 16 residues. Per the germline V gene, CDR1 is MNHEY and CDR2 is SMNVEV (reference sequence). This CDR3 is CASSSGPRDRSYGYTF. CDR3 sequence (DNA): TGTGCCAGCAGTTCTGGGCCCCGGGACAGGTCCTATGGCTACACCTTC.

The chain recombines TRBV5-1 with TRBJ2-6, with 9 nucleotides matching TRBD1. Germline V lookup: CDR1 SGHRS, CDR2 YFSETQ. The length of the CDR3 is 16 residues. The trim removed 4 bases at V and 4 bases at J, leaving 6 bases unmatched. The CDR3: CASSPRTGVGANVLTF. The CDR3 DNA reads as TGCGCCAGCAGCCCAAGGACAGGGGTCGGGGCCAACGTCCTGACTTTC. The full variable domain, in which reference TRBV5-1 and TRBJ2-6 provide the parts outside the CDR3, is KAGVTQTPRYLIKTRGQQVTLSCSPISGHRSVSWYQQTPGQGLQFLFEYFSETQRNKGNFPGRFSGRQFSNSRSEMNVSTLELGDSALYLCASSPRTGVGANVLTFGAGSRLTVL.

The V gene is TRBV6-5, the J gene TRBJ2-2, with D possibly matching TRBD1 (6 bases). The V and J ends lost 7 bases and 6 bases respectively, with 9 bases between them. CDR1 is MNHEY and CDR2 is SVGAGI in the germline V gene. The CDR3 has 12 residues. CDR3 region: CASTNRAGELFF. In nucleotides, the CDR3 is TGTGCCAGCACAAACAGGGCCGGGGAGCTGTTTTTT.

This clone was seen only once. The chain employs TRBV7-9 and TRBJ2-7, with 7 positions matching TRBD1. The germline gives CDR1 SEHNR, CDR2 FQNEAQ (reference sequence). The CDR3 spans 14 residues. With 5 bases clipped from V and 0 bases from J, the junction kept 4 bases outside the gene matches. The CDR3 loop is CASSADRVSYEQYF. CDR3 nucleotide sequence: TGTGCCAGCAGCGCAGACAGGGTCTCCTACGAGCAGTACTTC.

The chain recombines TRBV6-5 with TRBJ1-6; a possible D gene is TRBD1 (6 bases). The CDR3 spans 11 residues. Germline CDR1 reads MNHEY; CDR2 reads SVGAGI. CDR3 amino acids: CASGEISPLHF. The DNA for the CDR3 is TGTGCATCAGGGGAAATCTCACCCCTCCACTTT.

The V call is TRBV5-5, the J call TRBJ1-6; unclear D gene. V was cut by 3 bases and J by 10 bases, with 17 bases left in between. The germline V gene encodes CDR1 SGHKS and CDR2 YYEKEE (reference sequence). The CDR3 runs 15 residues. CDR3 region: CASSSIMEVRSPLHF. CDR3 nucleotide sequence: TGTGCCAGCAGCTCGATTATGGAGGTCCGGTCACCCCTCCACTTT. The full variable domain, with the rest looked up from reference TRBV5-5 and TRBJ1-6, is DAGVTQSPTHLIKTRGQQVTLRCSPISGHKSVSWYQQVLGQGPQFIFQYYEKEERGRGNFPDRFSARQFPNYSSELNVNALLLGDSALYLCASSSIMEVRSPLHFGNGTRLTVT.

In nucleotides, the CDR3 is TGTGCCAGCAGGACCGAAGAGCGGGCCACAAGCCAAGAGACCCAGTACTTC. Translating it yields CASRTEERATSQETQYF. The chain has TRBV5-5 and TRBJ2-5, with D possibly matching TRBD2 (6 bases). V gave up 5 bases and J gave up 1 base, with 21 bases separating them. This CDR3 is 17 amino acids long. CDR1 and CDR2 from the germline V gene are SGHKS and YYEKEE (reference sequence). The entire variable domain, with the rest obtained from reference TRBV5-5 and TRBJ2-5, is as follows: DAGVTQSPTHLIKTRGQQVTLRCSPISGHKSVSWYQQVLGQGPQFIFQYYEKEERGRGNFPDRFSARQFPNYSSELNVNALLLGDSALYLCASRTEERATSQETQYFGPGTRLLVL.

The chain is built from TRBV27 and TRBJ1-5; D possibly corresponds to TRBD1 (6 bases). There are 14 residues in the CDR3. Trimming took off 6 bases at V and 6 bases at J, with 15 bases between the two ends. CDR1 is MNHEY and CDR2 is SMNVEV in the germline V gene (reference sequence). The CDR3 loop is CASSSRQARQPQHF. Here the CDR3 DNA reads TGTGCCAGCAGCTCGAGACAGGCGCGTCAGCCCCAGCATTTT.

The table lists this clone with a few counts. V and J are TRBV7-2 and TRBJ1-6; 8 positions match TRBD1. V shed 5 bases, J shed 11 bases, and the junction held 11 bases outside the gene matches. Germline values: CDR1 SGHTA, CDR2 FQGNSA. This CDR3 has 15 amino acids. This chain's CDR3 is CASSAGQGGVTPLHF. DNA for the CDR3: TGTGCCAGCAGCGCTGGACAGGGAGGTGTGACACCCCTCCACTTT.

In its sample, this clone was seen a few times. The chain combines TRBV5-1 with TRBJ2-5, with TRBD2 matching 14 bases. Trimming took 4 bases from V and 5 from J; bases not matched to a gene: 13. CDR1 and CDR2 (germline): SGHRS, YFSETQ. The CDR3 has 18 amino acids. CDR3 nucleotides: TGCGCCAGCAGCGTGACTAGCGGGGGGGCAATGTGGTTTGAGACCCAGTACTTC. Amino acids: CASSVTSGGAMWFETQYF.

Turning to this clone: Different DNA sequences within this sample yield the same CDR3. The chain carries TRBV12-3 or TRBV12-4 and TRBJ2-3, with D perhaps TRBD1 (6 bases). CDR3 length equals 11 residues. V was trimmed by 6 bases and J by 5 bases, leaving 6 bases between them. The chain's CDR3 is CASSRGDTQYF. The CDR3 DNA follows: TGTGCCAGCAGCAGGGGAGATACGCAGTATTTT.

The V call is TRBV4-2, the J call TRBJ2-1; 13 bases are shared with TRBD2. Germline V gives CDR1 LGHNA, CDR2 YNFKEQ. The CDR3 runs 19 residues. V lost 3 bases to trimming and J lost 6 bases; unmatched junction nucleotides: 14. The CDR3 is CASSQATGTSGTFSNEQFF. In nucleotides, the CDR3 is TGTGCCAGCAGCCAGGCGACCGGGACTAGCGGGACGTTTAGCAATGAGCAGTTCTTC.

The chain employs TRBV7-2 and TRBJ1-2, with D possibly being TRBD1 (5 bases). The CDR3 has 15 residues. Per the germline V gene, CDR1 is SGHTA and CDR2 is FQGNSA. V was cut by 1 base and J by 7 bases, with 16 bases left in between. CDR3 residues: CASSLDPTVVSGYTF. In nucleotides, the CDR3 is TGTGCCAGCAGCTTAGACCCGACAGTTGTTAGTGGCTACACCTTC.

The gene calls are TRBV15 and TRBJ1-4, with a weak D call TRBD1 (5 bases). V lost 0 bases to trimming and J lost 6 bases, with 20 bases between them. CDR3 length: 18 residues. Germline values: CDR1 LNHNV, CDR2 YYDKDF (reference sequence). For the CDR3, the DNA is TGTGCCACCAGCAGAGATTTGCTTAGTCGGACACGGGATGAAAAACTGTTTTTT. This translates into CATSRDLLSRTRDEKLFF.

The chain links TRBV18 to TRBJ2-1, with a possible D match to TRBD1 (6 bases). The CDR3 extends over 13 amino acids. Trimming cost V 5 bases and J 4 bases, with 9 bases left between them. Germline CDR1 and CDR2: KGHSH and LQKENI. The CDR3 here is CASSWGQYNEQFF. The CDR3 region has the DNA TGTGCCAGCTCATGGGGACAATACAATGAGCAGTTCTTC.

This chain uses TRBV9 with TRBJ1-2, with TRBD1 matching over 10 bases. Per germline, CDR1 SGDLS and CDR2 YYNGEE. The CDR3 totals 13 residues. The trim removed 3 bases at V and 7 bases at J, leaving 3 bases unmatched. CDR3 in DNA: TGTGCCAGCAGCGCCGGACAGGGGGTTGGCTACACCTTC. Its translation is CASSAGQGVGYTF.

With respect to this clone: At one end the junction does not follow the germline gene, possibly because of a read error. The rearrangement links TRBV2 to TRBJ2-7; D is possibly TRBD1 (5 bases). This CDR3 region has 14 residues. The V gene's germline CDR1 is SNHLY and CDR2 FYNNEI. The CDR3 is CASREGALLNEQYF. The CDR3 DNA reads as TGTGCCAGCAGGGAAGGGGCCTTGTTGAACGAGCAGTACTTC.

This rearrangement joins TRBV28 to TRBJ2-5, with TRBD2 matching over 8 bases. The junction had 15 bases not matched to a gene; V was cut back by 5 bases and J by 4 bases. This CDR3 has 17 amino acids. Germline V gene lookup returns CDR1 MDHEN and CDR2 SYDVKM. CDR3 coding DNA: TGTGCCAGCAGTGAATATCGGGGGGGGCAGAGCCGAGAGACCCAGTACTTC. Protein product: CASSEYRGGQSRETQYF.

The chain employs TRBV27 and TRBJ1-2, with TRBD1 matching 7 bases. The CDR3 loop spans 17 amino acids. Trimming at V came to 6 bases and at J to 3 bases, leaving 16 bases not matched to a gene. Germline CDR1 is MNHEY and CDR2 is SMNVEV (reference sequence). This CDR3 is CASSPNTRQGHYYGYTF. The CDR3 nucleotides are TGTGCCAGCAGCCCAAACACGAGACAGGGTCACTACTATGGCTACACCTTC.

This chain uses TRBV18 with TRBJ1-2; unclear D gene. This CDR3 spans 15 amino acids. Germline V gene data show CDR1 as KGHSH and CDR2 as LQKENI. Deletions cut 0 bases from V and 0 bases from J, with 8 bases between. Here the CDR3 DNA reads TGTGCCAGCTCACCACCGTGGGCTACTAACTATGGCTACACCTTC. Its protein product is CASSPPWATNYGYTF.

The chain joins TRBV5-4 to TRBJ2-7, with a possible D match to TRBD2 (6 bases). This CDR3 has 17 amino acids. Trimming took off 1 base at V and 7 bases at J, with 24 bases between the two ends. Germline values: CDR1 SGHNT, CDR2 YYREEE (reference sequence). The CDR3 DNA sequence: TGTGCCAGCAGCTTGACTAGCCGGAGGATCAGTTTTGGGGAGCAGTACTTC. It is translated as CASSLTSRRISFGEQYF.